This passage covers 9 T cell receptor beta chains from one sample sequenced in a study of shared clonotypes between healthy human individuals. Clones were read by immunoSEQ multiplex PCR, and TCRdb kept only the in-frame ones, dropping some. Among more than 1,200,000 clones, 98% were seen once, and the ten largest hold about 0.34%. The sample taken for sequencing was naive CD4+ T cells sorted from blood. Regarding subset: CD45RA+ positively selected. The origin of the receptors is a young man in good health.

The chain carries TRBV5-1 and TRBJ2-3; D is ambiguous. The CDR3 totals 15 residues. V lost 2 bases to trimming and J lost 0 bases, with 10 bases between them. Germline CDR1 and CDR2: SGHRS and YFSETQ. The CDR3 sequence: CASSLGGKSTDTQYF. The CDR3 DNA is TGCGCCAGCAGCTTAGGTGGCAAAAGCACAGATACGCAGTATTTT.

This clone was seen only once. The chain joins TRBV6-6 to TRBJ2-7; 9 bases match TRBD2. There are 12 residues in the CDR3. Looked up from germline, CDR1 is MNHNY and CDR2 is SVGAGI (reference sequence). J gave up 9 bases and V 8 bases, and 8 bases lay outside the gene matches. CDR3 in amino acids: CASGRGRAVQYF. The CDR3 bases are TGTGCCAGCGGTCGCGGGAGGGCTGTGCAGTACTTC.

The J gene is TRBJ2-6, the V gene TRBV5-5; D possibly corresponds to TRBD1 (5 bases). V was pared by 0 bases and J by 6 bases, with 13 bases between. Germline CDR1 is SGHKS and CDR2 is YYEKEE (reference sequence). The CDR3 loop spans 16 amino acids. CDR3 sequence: CASSLVQGTAANVLTF. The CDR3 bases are TGTGCCAGCAGCTTGGTTCAGGGTACCGCGGCCAACGTCCTGACTTTC.

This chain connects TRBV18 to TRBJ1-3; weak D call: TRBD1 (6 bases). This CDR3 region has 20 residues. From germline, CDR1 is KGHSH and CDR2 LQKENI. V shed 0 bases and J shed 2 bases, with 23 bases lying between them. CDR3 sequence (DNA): TGTGCCAGCTCACCACCTCGTTTACAGGGACTCCACTCTCCTGGAAACACCATATATTTT. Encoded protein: CASSPPRLQGLHSPGNTIYF.

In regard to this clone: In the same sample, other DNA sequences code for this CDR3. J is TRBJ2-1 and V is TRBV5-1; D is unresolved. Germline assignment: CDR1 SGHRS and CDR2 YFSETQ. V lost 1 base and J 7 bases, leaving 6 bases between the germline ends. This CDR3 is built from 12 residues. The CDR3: CASSLQGNEQFF. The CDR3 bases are TGCGCCAGCAGCTTGCAAGGAAATGAGCAGTTCTTC.

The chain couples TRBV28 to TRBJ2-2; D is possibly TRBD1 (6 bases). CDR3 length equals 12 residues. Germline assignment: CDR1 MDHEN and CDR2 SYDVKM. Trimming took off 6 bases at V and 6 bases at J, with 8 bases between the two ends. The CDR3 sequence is CASRTGSGELFF. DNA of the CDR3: TGTGCCAGCAGAACAGGGTCCGGGGAGCTGTTTTTT.

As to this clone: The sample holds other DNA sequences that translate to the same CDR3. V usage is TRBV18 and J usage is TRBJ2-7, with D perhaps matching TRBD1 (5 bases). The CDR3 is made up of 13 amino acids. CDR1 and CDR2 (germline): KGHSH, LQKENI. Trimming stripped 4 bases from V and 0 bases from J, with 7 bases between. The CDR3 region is CASSRDSSYEQYF. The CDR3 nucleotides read TGTGCCAGCTCACGAGACAGCTCCTACGAGCAGTACTTC.

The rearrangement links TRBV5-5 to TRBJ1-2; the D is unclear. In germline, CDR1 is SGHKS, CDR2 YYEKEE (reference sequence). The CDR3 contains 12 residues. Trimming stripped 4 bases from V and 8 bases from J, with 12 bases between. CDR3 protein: CASSGIFLGYTF. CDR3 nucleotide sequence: TGTGCCAGCAGCGGGATTTTTTTGGGCTACACCTTC.

CDR3 sequence (DNA): TGTGCCACCCGCCTCGGCGGGACTAGAGCCCACGAGCAGTACTTC. Translation gives CATRLGGTRAHEQYF. The chain recombines TRBV5-4 with TRBJ2-7; the match to TRBD2 covers 8 bases. The length of the CDR3 is 15 residues. The V and J ends lost 9 bases and 5 bases, in that order; junction bases with no gene match: 16. Germline lookup yields CDR1 SGHNT and CDR2 YYREEE (reference sequence).